This T cell receptor beta chain was sequenced during a study of blood T cell repertoires in COVID-19. Original analysis: How many nucleated cells were present was estimated from reference gene primer amplification. Only in-frame clones appear in the TCRdb table, and some are missing; sequencing was by immunoSEQ multiplex PCR. V, J and clone size are taken as reported in that table, and D and trimming were inferred from the DNA itself. The table records some 150,000 clones, approximately 80% of them present only once. Trimming pared 5 bases from V and 3 bases from J, leaving 13 bases between. This CDR3 contains 15 residues. Germline values: CDR1 MNHNY, CDR2 SVGAGI (reference sequence).

Material for sequencing was peripheral blood. The TCR was taken from a human donor in a cohort sampled during active COVID-19. J is TRBJ2-2 and V is TRBV6-6; D may be TRBD1 (6 bases). As DNA, the CDR3 is TGTGCCAGCAGTGCGTTGGCAGGGGACACCGGGGAGCTGTTTTTT. It codes for CASSALAGDTGELFF.